Listed here are 11 T cell receptor beta chains from one sample, sequenced in a study of blood T cell repertoires in COVID-19. Clones were read by immunoSEQ multiplex PCR, and TCRdb kept only the in-frame ones, dropping some. The data contain hundreds of thousands of clones, about 80% of them seen just once; the ten biggest clones take up roughly a tenth. The sequenced sample was peripheral blood. The receptors derive from a woman older than 75 with acute or convalescent COVID-19.

The rearrangement joins TRBV3-1 (or the pseudogene TRBV3-2) to TRBJ1-5; no definite D call. Germline V gene sequence: CDR1 LGHDT, CDR2 YNNKEL (reference sequence). With 3 bases removed from V and 7 bases from J, the gap between germline ends came to 10 bases. The CDR3 extends over 13 amino acids. CDR3 sequence: CASSHEGKQPQHF. The CDR3 nucleotides are TGTGCCAGCAGCCACGAGGGAAAGCAGCCCCAGCATTTT.

V gene TRBV19 combines with J gene TRBJ1-2; D possibly corresponds to TRBD1 (5 bases). With 7 bases removed from V and 2 bases from J, the gap between germline ends came to 14 bases. Germline V lookup: CDR1 LNHDA, CDR2 SQIVND (reference sequence). The CDR3 length is 14 residues. As DNA, the CDR3 is TGTGCCAGTACCCCCGCACCAGGGAACTATGGCTACACCTTC. Translated, it gives CASTPAPGNYGYTF.

The chain uses TRBV25-1 and TRBJ2-1; the match to TRBD1 covers 7 bases. V lost 5 bases and J lost 10; bases outside the gene matches: 5. Germline assignment: CDR1 MGHDK and CDR2 SYGVNS. The CDR3 consists of 12 residues. CDR3 in DNA: TGTGCCAGCAGTCTCCGGGGACAGGAGCAGTTCTTC. Protein product: CASSLRGQEQFF.

There are a few counts of this clone. The J gene is TRBJ2-1, the V gene TRBV30, with D tentatively TRBD2 (6 bases). Looked up from germline, CDR1 is GTSNPN and CDR2 is SVGIG (reference sequence). The CDR3 totals 15 residues. Deletions cut 4 bases from V and 9 bases from J, with 22 bases between. The DNA of the CDR3 is TGTGCCTGGATAAACCTCCGACTAGGAGACAGTGAGCAGTTCTTC. Translation: CAWINLRLGDSEQFF.

The chain uses TRBV5-1 and TRBJ2-7, with D tentatively TRBD1 (5 bases). V was pared by 4 bases and J by 4 bases, with 6 bases between. The germline CDR1 and CDR2 sequences are SGHRS and YFSETQ. The CDR3 covers 11 residues. DNA of the CDR3: TGCGCCAGCAGCCAGGGATACGAGCAGTACTTC. It codes for CASSQGYEQYF.

The CDR3 here is CASSQVGSYGYTF. CDR3 DNA sequence: TGTGCCAGCAGTCAGGTGGGGAGCTATGGCTACACCTTC. The V gene is TRBV6-5, the J gene TRBJ1-2, with D unclear. The germline CDR1 and CDR2 sequences are MNHEY and SVGAGI. The CDR3 is made up of 13 amino acids. Trimming cost V 5 bases and J 4 bases, with 11 bases left between them.

Here the CDR3 reads CASSLEGLEQYF. The CDR3 coding sequence is TGCGCCAGCAGCTTGGAGGGGTTGGAGCAGTACTTC. V and J are TRBV5-1 and TRBJ2-7; weak D call: TRBD1 (5 bases). There are 12 residues in the CDR3. Germline V gene sequence: CDR1 SGHRS, CDR2 YFSETQ. The germline V and J ends were trimmed by 0 bases and 7 bases, with 8 bases remaining between them.

V is TRBV5-1 and J is TRBJ2-3; TRBD2 aligns across 8 bases. Unmatched junction bases numbered 10, after V lost 0 bases and J lost 4 bases. The CDR3 runs to 17 residues. Germline CDR1 and CDR2: SGHRS and YFSETQ. CDR3 loop: CASSLDRDSGAADTQYF. The CDR3 DNA follows: TGCGCCAGCAGCTTGGACAGGGATAGCGGGGCGGCAGATACGCAGTATTTT.

The chain is built from TRBV2 and TRBJ1-1, with 7 bases identical to TRBD1. Germline lookup yields CDR1 SNHLY and CDR2 FYNNEI. Trimming removed 6 bases from V and 10 bases from J; junction bases left unmatched: 14. The CDR3 loop spans 14 amino acids. The CDR3 region is CASSGGTGTVIAFF. In nucleotides, the CDR3 is TGTGCCAGCAGCGGGGGCACCGGGACAGTAATAGCTTTCTTT. Together with reference TRBV2 and TRBJ1-1, the CDR3 gives the full variable domain: EPEVTQTPSHQVTQMGQEVILRCVPISNHLYFYWYRQILGQKVEFLVSFYNNEISEKSEIFDDQFSVERPDGSNFTLKIRSTKLEDSAMYFCASSGGTGTVIAFFGQGTRLTVV.

The CDR3 protein is CASSFVRGPYNEQFF. The CDR3 DNA follows: TGTGCCAGCAGTTTTGTCAGGGGGCCTTACAATGAGCAGTTCTTC. The chain couples TRBV28 to TRBJ2-1; 8 bases fit TRBD1. There are 15 residues in the CDR3. Germline V gene sequence: CDR1 MDHEN, CDR2 SYDVKM. V gave up 3 bases and J gave up 4 bases; unmatched junction bases: 5.

The V call is TRBV10-1, the J call TRBJ1-6, with TRBD1 matching 7 bases. CDR1 and CDR2 from the germline V gene are WNHNN and SYGVQD (reference sequence). Trimming cost V 10 bases and J 7 bases; bases outside gene matches: 10. The CDR3 contains 14 residues. CDR3 sequence (DNA): TGCGCCAAGCCGACAGGGCGGGGAAATTCACCCCTCCACTTT. Its protein product is CAKPTGRGNSPLHF.